This TCR beta chain was observed in a study of T cells in Graves' hyperthyroidism and ophthalmopathy. V shed 1 base, J shed 6 bases, and the junction held 11 bases outside the gene matches. The germline gives CDR1 PRHDT, CDR2 FYEKMQ (reference sequence). CDR3 length: 18 amino acids. Study findings and constraints: Blood shared most expanded thyroid clonotypes above 0.001.

Worth noting for this clonotype: The antigen is unknown.

The TCR beta CDR3 regions underwent amplification using RNA transcripts as the source. The HTBI set primed first-round TCR CDR3 RT-PCR. Each CDR3 protein gets one entry after TCRdb re-called the multiplex PCR reads with MiXCR. There are about 840,000 distinct CDR3 sequences in the sample; more than 30% occur only once, and 8% to 9% lies in the top ten. The clonotype was recovered from a man aged 18-30 years with Graves' hyperthyroidism. Sequenced input: blood. The genes are TRBV13 and TRBJ1-5, with 11 bases identical to TRBD1. The chain's CDR3 is CASSLEPSDRGRSQPQHF. In DNA form, the CDR3 reads TGTGCCAGCAGCTTAGAGCCCTCGGACAGGGGGCGAAGTCAGCCCCAGCATTTT.